Listed here are 27 T cell receptor beta chains from one sample, sequenced in a study of CD8+CD57+ T cells in acquired aplastic anemia. Only patients with CD8+CD57+ cell expansion on flow cytometry were chosen for sequencing. Both TCR beta VDJ combination and CDR3 sequence profiling were carried out. Genomic DNA was the template for this profiling. One entry per CDR3 protein results from TCRdb running MiXCR on the reads. The table shows under 150,000 distinct CDR3 sequences, with about 40% occurring only once. What was sequenced was sorted CD4+, CD8+, or CD8+CD57+ T cells (not recorded which) from PBMCs. These receptors all stem from a human donor with aplastic anemia.

With respect to this clonotype: A much larger clone is a single base away; this may be a read error. The CDR3 does not end in the conserved phenylalanine or tryptophan, so this is likely a read error. This chain links TRBV5-1 with TRBJ2-1, with D perhaps matching TRBD1 (6 bases). Trimming cost V 4 bases and J 3 bases, with 11 bases left between them. CDR3 length: 14 amino acids. Germline CDR1 reads SGHRS; CDR2 reads YFSETQ. DNA for the CDR3: TGCGCCAGCAGCCTGAGAGGGGGCTACAATGAGCAGTTCCTC. Its protein is CASSLRGGYNEQFL.

This clonotype was recorded many times. This chain connects TRBV5-1 to TRBJ2-7; the D gene is possibly TRBD2 (6 bases). CDR1 and CDR2 (germline): SGHRS, YFSETQ. The CDR3 is 16 amino acids. V lost 7 bases and J 7 bases, leaving 27 bases between the germline ends. The CDR3 protein is CASASSGTLPGEEQYF. For the CDR3, the DNA is TGCGCCAGCGCCTCCTCCGGGACTCTACCGGGGGAGGAGCAGTACTTC.

The table lists this clonotype with many counts. The V call is TRBV20-1, the J call TRBJ2-1, with D possibly matching TRBD2 (6 bases). The germline CDR1 and CDR2 sequences are DFQATT and SNEGSKA (reference sequence). V gave up 1 base and J gave up 9 bases, with 16 bases separating them. The CDR3 runs 14 residues. The CDR3 DNA sequence: TGCAGTGCTAGAGCTCGGGACTCCGCCGGTGAGCAGTTCTTC. It is translated as CSARARDSAGEQFF.

This chain joins TRBV12-3 or TRBV12-4 and TRBJ2-3, with 10 positions matching TRBD2. There are 15 residues in the CDR3. V lost 6 bases, J lost 1 base, and 4 bases stayed unmatched. CDR3 region: CASRTTSGGTDTQYF. CDR3 nucleotides: TGTGCCAGCAGGACCACTAGCGGGGGCACAGATACGCAGTATTTT.

This clonotype was recorded many times. The chain employs TRBV5-8 and TRBJ1-6; D ambiguous. Germline CDR1 is SGHTS and CDR2 is YDEGEE. The CDR3 is made up of 15 amino acids. V dropped 0 bases and J dropped 5 bases, with 9 bases sitting between them. The CDR3 DNA reads TGTGCCAGCAGCTTGGGTCCGGCTGATAATTCACCCCTCCACTTT. Translation gives CASSLGPADNSPLHF.

This clonotype has ten or more counts. The V gene is TRBV7-8, the J gene TRBJ2-1, with 10 bases lining up with TRBD1. Germline CDR1 and CDR2: SGHVS and FQNEAQ. V lost 1 base and J lost 8; bases outside the gene matches: 2. CDR3 length: 14 amino acids. The CDR3 protein is CASSLGDRGHEQFF. The CDR3, as DNA: TGTGCCAGCAGCTTAGGGGACAGGGGCCATGAGCAGTTCTTC.

Ten or more counts support this clonotype. The rearrangement joins TRBV7-2 to TRBJ1-2; D is perhaps TRBD1 (6 bases). Trimming took 5 bases from V and 1 from J, leaving 14 bases between them. The CDR3 is 15 residues long. Germline V gene lookup returns CDR1 SGHTA and CDR2 FQGNSA. Written as DNA, the CDR3 is TGTGCCAGCAGCCGAATGGACAGATATAACTATGGCTACACCTTC. Protein: CASSRMDRYNYGYTF.

The chain combines TRBV29-1 with TRBJ2-4, with 9 positions matching TRBD2. V lost 6 bases and J lost 6; bases outside the gene matches: 3. The germline CDR1 and CDR2 sequences are SQVTM and ANQGSEA. This CDR3 contains 12 residues. The CDR3 spells CSVTTSGNIQYF. DNA for the CDR3: TGCAGCGTGACGACTAGCGGAAACATTCAGTACTTC. Using reference TRBV29-1 and TRBJ2-4 for the parts outside the CDR3, the full variable domain is SAVISQKPSRDICQRGTSLTIQCQVDSQVTMMFWYRQQPGQSLTLIATANQGSEATYESGFVIDKFPISRPNLTFSTLTVSNMSPEDSSIYLCSVTTSGNIQYFGAGTRLSVL.

This clonotype was detected many times. The CDR3 DNA sequence: TGCAGCGTTGAATCCGGGAACACTGAAGCTTTCTTT. This encodes CSVESGNTEAFF. The chain is built from TRBV29-1 and TRBJ1-1; the D is unclear. CDR1 and CDR2 from the germline V gene are SQVTM and ANQGSEA. The CDR3 spans 12 residues. The V gene lost 2 bases and the J gene lost 1 base, with 5 bases spanning the gap.

This clonotype was counted only a few times. The chain is built from TRBV15 and TRBJ1-2, with D possibly TRBD1 on 6 matching bases. The ends were cut back, 6 bases at V and 5 bases at J, with 16 bases in the middle. Germline V gene data show CDR1 as LNHNV and CDR2 as YYDKDF (reference sequence). CDR3 size: 14 residues. The CDR3 spells CATRPAGDPYGYTF. Here the CDR3 DNA reads TGTGCCACCAGGCCGGCAGGGGATCCTTATGGCTACACCTTC.

The rearrangement joins TRBV29-1 to TRBJ2-5, with D uncertain. V lost 1 base to trimming and J lost 5 bases, with 11 bases between them. Per the germline V gene, CDR1 is SQVTM and CDR2 is ANQGSEA. The CDR3 runs 13 residues. The CDR3 is CSVEGLLGETQYF. The CDR3 DNA is TGCAGCGTTGAAGGCCTCCTGGGGGAGACCCAGTACTTC.

In this sample, this clonotype turned up many times. V usage is TRBV19 and J usage is TRBJ1-2; TRBD1 might be the D (6 bases). Per germline, CDR1 LNHDA and CDR2 SQIVND (reference sequence). The CDR3 covers 15 residues. Between the trimmed V and J ends, which lost 8 bases and 0 bases, there was a span of 16 bases. The CDR3 nucleotides are TGTGCCAGTTGGGACACCCAGCATGCTAACTATGGCTACACCTTC. Translating gives CASWDTQHANYGYTF. Combining the CDR3 with reference TRBV19 and TRBJ1-2 gives the whole variable domain DGGITQSPKYLFRKEGQNVTLSCEQNLNHDAMYWYRQDPGQGLRLIYYSQIVNDFQKGDIAEGYSVSREKKESFPLTVTSAQKNPTAFYLCASWDTQHANYGYTFGSGTRLTVV.

This clonotype has ten or more counts. The chain joins TRBV7-9 to TRBJ1-1, with TRBD1 identical over 11 bases. J gave up 4 bases and V 5 bases, and 6 bases lay outside the gene matches. The CDR3 has 15 residues. Germline V CDR1 and CDR2: SEHNR, FQNEAQ (reference sequence). The CDR3 region has the DNA TGTGCCAGCAGCCCCCGGGGGACAGGGGGCACTGAAGCTTTCTTT. Translated: CASSPRGTGGTEAFF. Full variable domain (missing parts from reference TRBV7-9 and TRBJ1-1): DTGVSQNPRHKITKRGQNVTFRCDPISEHNRLYWYRQTLGQGPEFLTYFQNEAQLEKSRLLSDRFSAERPKGSFSTLEIQRTEQGDSAMYLCASSPRGTGGTEAFFGQGTRLTVV.

Ten or more counts support this clonotype. The V gene is TRBV5-1, the J gene TRBJ2-3; D ambiguous. V shed 0 bases and J shed 4 bases, with 3 bases lying between them. The germline CDR1 and CDR2 sequences are SGHRS and YFSETQ. The CDR3 has 12 amino acids. This chain's CDR3 is CASSLEPDTQYF. CDR3 nucleotide sequence: TGCGCCAGCAGCTTGGAGCCAGATACGCAGTATTTT. The full variable domain, completed using reference TRBV5-1 and TRBJ2-3, is KAGVTQTPRYLIKTRGQQVTLSCSPISGHRSVSWYQQTPGQGLQFLFEYFSETQRNKGNFPGRFSGRQFSNSRSEMNVSTLELGDSALYLCASSLEPDTQYFGPGTRLTVL.

The rearrangement joins TRBV19 to TRBJ1-4; D is possibly TRBD1 (6 bases). The germline gives CDR1 LNHDA, CDR2 SQIVND (reference sequence). Trimming stripped 6 bases from V and 8 bases from J, with 16 bases between. The CDR3 extends over 14 amino acids. CDR3 residues: CASRPTDSREKLFF. The DNA of the CDR3 is TGTGCCAGTAGGCCGACGGACAGTAGGGAAAAACTGTTTTTT.

This clonotype has a count of ten or more. V and J are TRBV5-1 and TRBJ2-1; 9 bases agree with TRBD1. Unmatched junction bases numbered 8, after V lost 2 bases and J lost 8 bases. The CDR3 sequence is 15 residues long. Germline assignment: CDR1 SGHRS and CDR2 YFSETQ. This CDR3 reads CASSFDRGGNYEQFF. The CDR3 DNA follows: TGCGCCAGCAGCTTCGACAGGGGGGGAAACTATGAGCAGTTCTTC.

At least ten counts were recorded for this clonotype. The chain carries TRBV6-1 and TRBJ2-7, with D possibly TRBD1 on 5 matching bases. V lost 4 bases to trimming and J lost 3 bases, with 19 bases between them. This CDR3 has 16 residues. Germline values: CDR1 MNHNS, CDR2 SASEGT. The CDR3 DNA follows: TGTGCCAGCAGTGGACGACGGACACCCCCGGACTACGAGCAGTACTTC. Its protein product is CASSGRRTPPDYEQYF.

With regard to this clonotype: A much larger clone differs from this one at a single base, so this may be a read error. The chain links TRBV10-3 to TRBJ2-1; TRBD1 agrees at 8 bases. Germline V gene sequence: CDR1 ENHRY, CDR2 SYGVKD. The V segment lost 4 bases and the J segment 9 bases; nucleotides outside the gene matches: 17. This CDR3 has 17 residues. Here the CDR3 DNA reads TGTGCCATCAGTGTATCACCCGGACAGGGCTTGTCGAGTGAGCAGTTCTTC. As protein: CAISVSPGQGLSSEQFF.

This clonotype was observed at least ten times. The chain carries TRBV7-2 and TRBJ2-5; weak D call: TRBD2 (6 bases). Germline values: CDR1 SGHTA, CDR2 FQGNSA. The CDR3 is 15 amino acids. Trimming pared 5 bases from V and 3 bases from J, leaving 16 bases between. CDR3 protein: CASSPQGLRKETQYF. The CDR3 DNA reads TGTGCCAGCAGCCCTCAGGGACTCCGTAAAGAGACCCAGTACTTC.

The V call is TRBV7-9, the J call TRBJ1-1; D not certain. CDR1 SEHNR and CDR2 FQNEAQ come from the germline V gene (reference sequence). CDR3 size: 14 residues. V lost 1 base to trimming and J lost 3 bases, with 9 bases between them. This chain's CDR3 is CASSLGAGDTEAFF. The CDR3 DNA reads as TGTGCCAGCAGCTTAGGAGCAGGCGACACTGAAGCTTTCTTT. Full variable domain (rest looked up from reference TRBV7-9 and TRBJ1-1): DTGVSQNPRHKITKRGQNVTFRCDPISEHNRLYWYRQTLGQGPEFLTYFQNEAQLEKSRLLSDRFSAERPKGSFSTLEIQRTEQGDSAMYLCASSLGAGDTEAFFGQGTRLTVV.

This clonotype was recorded many times. The chain uses TRBV7-9 and TRBJ2-3; 7 nucleotides agree with TRBD2. Trimming cost V 5 bases and J 0 bases; bases outside gene matches: 8. Germline CDR1 is SEHNR and CDR2 is FQNEAQ (reference sequence). This CDR3 spans 16 amino acids. CDR3 sequence: CASSAGTTLSTDTQYF. For the CDR3, the DNA is TGTGCCAGCAGCGCTGGGACTACCCTGAGCACAGATACGCAGTATTTT.

At least ten counts were recorded for this clonotype. V usage is TRBV7-6 and J usage is TRBJ2-5; D is unresolved. V dropped 5 bases and J dropped 4 bases, with 8 bases sitting between them. Germline CDR1 is SGHVS and CDR2 is FNYEAQ. The CDR3 has 12 residues. Here the CDR3 DNA reads TGTGCCAGCAGCCCGAAGCCAGAGACCCAGTACTTC. This sequence encodes CASSPKPETQYF.

CDR3 in DNA: TGTGCCAGCTCACGAGGGGCCATCGAAGAGCAGTACTTC. Protein sequence: CASSRGAIEEQYF. The chain combines TRBV19 with TRBJ2-7; D might be TRBD1 or TRBD2, each matching 5 bases. The CDR3 is 13 residues long. Germline CDR1 LNHDA, CDR2 SQIVND (reference sequence). The V end was cut by 9 bases, the J end by 7 bases, with 19 bases between.

This clonotype was recorded once. The V gene is TRBV14, the J gene TRBJ2-7; TRBD2 might be the D (6 bases). V lost 6 bases, J lost 0 bases, and 15 bases lay in between. This CDR3 is built from 15 residues. CDR1 SGHDN and CDR2 FVKESK come from the germline V gene. As DNA, the CDR3 is TGTGCCAGCAGTTTGGGGACTTGGGACTCCTACGAGCAGTACTTC. It codes for CASSLGTWDSYEQYF.

There are many counts of this clonotype. The CDR3 spells CASSLEDRVNTEAFF. The DNA of the CDR3 is TGTGCCAGCAGCTTAGAGGACAGGGTGAACACTGAAGCTTTCTTT. This sequence joins TRBV7-6 and TRBJ1-1; 8 nucleotides align to TRBD1. Germline CDR1 reads SGHVS; CDR2 reads FNYEAQ. Trimming removed 1 base from V and 0 bases from J; junction bases left unmatched: 1. The CDR3 covers 15 residues.

This clonotype was seen a few times. This sequence may be a read error, since a much larger clone differs from it by one base. The V gene is TRBV7-2, the J gene TRBJ1-3, with D perhaps TRBD1 (5 bases). The CDR3 consists of 14 residues. V gave up 4 bases and J gave up 0 bases, with 7 bases separating them. Germline V gene data show CDR1 as SGHTA and CDR2 as FQGNSA. The CDR3 nucleotides are TGTGCCAGCAGCTCAGGGACCTCTGGAAACACCATATATTTT. Encoded protein: CASSSGTSGNTIYF.

This clonotype occurred many times. The chain joins TRBV3-1 to TRBJ1-2, with D maybe TRBD1 (5 bases). Per germline, CDR1 LGHDT and CDR2 YNNKEL (reference sequence). Between the trimmed V and J ends, which lost 3 bases and 6 bases, there was a span of 17 bases. The CDR3 covers 15 residues. In DNA form, the CDR3 reads TGTGCCAGCAGCCATCCCTTGAGGGGCGCGGATGGCTACACCTTC. It translates to CASSHPLRGADGYTF.